The 13 T cell receptor beta chains below come from one sample, sequenced in a study of blood T cell repertoires in COVID-19. TCRdb's copy holds only in-frame clones and misses some; the assay was immunoSEQ multiplex PCR. The sample consists of a few hundred thousand clones, about nine tenths of them appearing once. Specimen: peripheral blood. These receptors originate from a man in his forties or fifties with active or convalescent COVID-19.

This chain joins TRBV2 and TRBJ1-3, with D tentatively TRBD1 (6 bases). The V end lost 6 bases, the J end lost 0 bases, and 21 bases lay between the germline ends. CDR1 is SNHLY and CDR2 is FYNNEI in the germline V gene. The CDR3 is made up of 18 amino acids. In DNA, the CDR3 is TGTGCCAGCAGACTACTTGGCGGGGGCTTAATCTCTGGAAACACCATATATTTT. As protein: CASRLLGGGLISGNTIYF.

This clone showed up just once. The chain recombines TRBV27 with TRBJ2-1; 14 positions agree with TRBD2. The CDR3 covers 17 residues. Trimming cost V 1 base and J 5 bases; bases outside gene matches: 4. The germline gives CDR1 MNHEY, CDR2 SMNVEV (reference sequence). The CDR3 loop is CASSLLTSGGGNNEQFF. The DNA for the CDR3 is TGTGCCAGCAGTTTATTGACTAGCGGGGGGGGAAACAATGAGCAGTTCTTC.

The V gene is TRBV28, the J gene TRBJ1-2, with 7 nucleotides matching TRBD1. The trim removed 5 bases at V and 6 bases at J, leaving 6 bases unmatched. The CDR3 is 13 residues long. Germline CDR1 and CDR2: MDHEN and SYDVKM. In nucleotides, the CDR3 is TGTGCCAGCAGTACACGCAGGGGGGATGGCTACACCTTC. It translates to CASSTRRGDGYTF.

The rearrangement joins TRBV24-1 to TRBJ2-2; 8 nucleotides agree with TRBD2. The CDR3 has 17 residues. The germline gives CDR1 KGHDR, CDR2 SFDVKD. With 2 bases clipped from V and 4 bases from J, the junction kept 8 bases outside the gene matches. The DNA for the CDR3 is TGTGCCACCAGTGATTCGCACGGGGGGGGTGGCACCGGGGAGCTGTTTTTT. Protein product: CATSDSHGGGGTGELFF.

This clone appeared a few times. The rearrangement links TRBV18 to TRBJ2-1, with D possibly matching TRBD2 (5 bases). V was trimmed by 2 bases and J by 6 bases, leaving 11 bases between them. Looked up from germline, CDR1 is KGHSH and CDR2 is LQKENI. The CDR3 is 14 residues long. The CDR3 sequence is CASSPDYSVNEQFF. In nucleotides, the CDR3 is TGTGCCAGCTCACCAGATTATAGCGTCAATGAGCAGTTCTTC.

The chain is built from TRBV3-1 (or the pseudogene TRBV3-2) and TRBJ1-1, with D unclear. Trimming pared 4 bases from V and 0 bases from J, leaving 12 bases between. The germline V gene encodes CDR1 LGHDT and CDR2 YNNKEL (reference sequence). This CDR3 is 15 amino acids long. As DNA, the CDR3 is TGTGCCAGCAGCCCCCCCGGGATCCTGAACACTGAAGCTTTCTTT. Its translation: CASSPPGILNTEAFF.

The chain links TRBV7-6 to TRBJ2-3; TRBD2 aligns across 11 bases. J was trimmed by 4 bases and V by 1 base; bases with no gene match: 4. This CDR3 has 16 residues. Germline V gives CDR1 SGHVS, CDR2 FNYEAQ. The CDR3 loop reads CASSLGGSGRADTQYF. The CDR3 nucleotides are TGTGCCAGCAGCTTAGGAGGTAGCGGGAGGGCAGATACGCAGTATTTT. Full variable domain (missing parts from reference TRBV7-6 and TRBJ2-3): GAGVSQSPRYKVTKRGQDVALRCDPISGHVSLYWYRQALGQGPEFLTYFNYEAQQDKSGLPNDRFSAERPEGSISTLTIQRTEQRDSAMYRCASSLGGSGRADTQYFGPGTRLTVL.

The chain recombines TRBV15 with TRBJ2-5; a weak D match, TRBD2 (6 bases). Germline CDR1 LNHNV, CDR2 YYDKDF (reference sequence). The CDR3 loop spans 15 amino acids. V lost 5 bases and J lost 3, with 16 bases in between. CDR3 DNA sequence: TGTGCCACCAGCCAGCATCCCGGGAGTAAAGAGACCCAGTACTTC. Translated, it gives CATSQHPGSKETQYF.

J is TRBJ2-4 and V is TRBV28; tentative D call: TRBD2 (6 bases). The CDR3 loop spans 14 amino acids. In germline, CDR1 is MDHEN, CDR2 SYDVKM. The V gene lost 2 bases and the J gene lost 4 bases, with 9 bases spanning the gap. The CDR3 DNA follows: TGTGCCAGCAGTTTAGGCGGGACTAAAAACATTCAGTACTTC. Translating it yields CASSLGGTKNIQYF. Filled out from reference TRBV28 and TRBJ2-4, the complete variable domain reads DVKVTQSSRYLVKRTGEKVFLECVQDMDHENMFWYRQDPGLGLRLIYFSYDVKMKEKGDIPEGYSVSREKKERFSLILESASTNQTSMYLCASSLGGTKNIQYFGAGTRLSVL.

The CDR3 region has the DNA TGTGCCAGCAGTTTAGCCAGGAACACTGAAGCTTTCTTT. Protein product: CASSLARNTEAFF. The J gene is TRBJ1-1, the V gene TRBV28, with D unclear. Germline-derived CDR1 and CDR2 are MDHEN and SYDVKM. V was clipped by 2 bases and J by 1 base, with 5 bases between them. The CDR3 is 13 residues long.

Comments on this clone: This sample includes further DNA sequences coding for the same CDR3. The V gene is TRBV27, the J gene TRBJ1-2, with D possibly being TRBD1 (5 bases). V was trimmed by 2 bases and J by 2 bases, leaving 6 bases between them. Germline CDR1 and CDR2: MNHEY and SMNVEV (reference sequence). The CDR3 is made up of 13 amino acids. Here the CDR3 DNA reads TGTGCCAGCAGTTTAAGGGGAAACTATGGCTACACCTTC. This gives the protein CASSLRGNYGYTF.

The gene calls are TRBV4-2 and TRBJ2-5; TRBD2 matches at 8 bases. The J segment lost 5 bases and the V segment lost 0 bases, leaving 5 bases of the junction unmatched. The CDR3 loop spans 15 amino acids. Germline V gives CDR1 LGHNA, CDR2 YNFKEQ. CDR3 nucleotides: TGTGCCAGCAGCCAAGAGTACGGGGGGGCGGAGACCCAGTACTTC. It encodes CASSQEYGGAETQYF.

The chain has TRBV5-1 and TRBJ2-3, with D maybe TRBD2 (5 bases). Germline-derived CDR1 and CDR2 are SGHRS and YFSETQ. Trimming stripped 4 bases from V and 0 bases from J, with 9 bases between. The CDR3 contains 14 residues. CDR3 loop: CASSPRESTDTQYF. The CDR3 DNA follows: TGCGCCAGCAGCCCACGGGAAAGCACAGATACGCAGTATTTT.